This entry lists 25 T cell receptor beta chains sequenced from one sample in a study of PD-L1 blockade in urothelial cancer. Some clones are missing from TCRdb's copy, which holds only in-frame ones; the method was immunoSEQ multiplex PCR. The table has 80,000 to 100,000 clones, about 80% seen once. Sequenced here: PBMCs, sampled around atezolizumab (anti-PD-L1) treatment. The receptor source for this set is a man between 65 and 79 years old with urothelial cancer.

CDR3 nucleotide sequence: TGTGCCAGTAGTCCTGATTCAGGGAATCCCTCCTACGAGCAGTACTTC. Residues: CASSPDSGNPSYEQYF. The chain links TRBV19 to TRBJ2-7, with D possibly TRBD1 on 5 matching bases. The V gene's germline CDR1 is LNHDA and CDR2 SQIVND (reference sequence). CDR3 length: 16 amino acids. V lost 5 bases and J lost 0, with 17 bases in between. Combining the CDR3 with reference TRBV19 and TRBJ2-7 gives the whole variable domain DGGITQSPKYLFRKEGQNVTLSCEQNLNHDAMYWYRQDPGQGLRLIYYSQIVNDFQKGDIAEGYSVSREKKESFPLTVTSAQKNPTAFYLCASSPDSGNPSYEQYFGPGTRLTVT.

CDR3 loop: CASSYQVGRNNQPQHF. Here the CDR3 DNA reads TGTGCCAGCAGTTACCAGGTGGGGCGGAACAATCAGCCCCAGCATTTT. The chain joins TRBV6-5 to TRBJ1-5; D may be TRBD1 (5 bases). Germline V gives CDR1 MNHEY, CDR2 SVGAGI. The CDR3 covers 16 residues. Trimming left V 2 bases short and J 3 bases short, with 14 bases between.

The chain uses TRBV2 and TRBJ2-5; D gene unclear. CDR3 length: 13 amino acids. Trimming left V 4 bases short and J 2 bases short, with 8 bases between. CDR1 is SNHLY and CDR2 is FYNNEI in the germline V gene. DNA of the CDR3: TGTGCCAGCAGTGTATCACAGCAAGAGACCCAGTACTTC. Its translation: CASSVSQQETQYF.

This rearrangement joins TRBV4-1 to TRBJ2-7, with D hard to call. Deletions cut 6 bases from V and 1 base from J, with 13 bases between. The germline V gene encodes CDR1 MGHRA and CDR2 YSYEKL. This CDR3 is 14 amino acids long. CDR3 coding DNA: TGCGCCAGCAGGGCCTTTGACACATCCTACGAGCAGTACTTC. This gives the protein CASRAFDTSYEQYF.

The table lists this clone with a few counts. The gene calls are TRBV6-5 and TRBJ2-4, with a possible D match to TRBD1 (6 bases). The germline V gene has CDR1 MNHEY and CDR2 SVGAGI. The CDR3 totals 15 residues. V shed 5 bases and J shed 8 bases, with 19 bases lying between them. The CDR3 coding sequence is TGTGCCAGCAGTCCCGGGTCAGGGGAAGTCTACATTCAGTACTTC. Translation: CASSPGSGEVYIQYF.

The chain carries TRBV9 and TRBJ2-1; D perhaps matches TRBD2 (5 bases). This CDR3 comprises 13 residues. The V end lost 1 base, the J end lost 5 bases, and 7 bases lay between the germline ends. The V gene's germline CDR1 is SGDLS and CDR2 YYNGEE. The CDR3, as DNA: TGTGCCAGCAGCGTATCACTAGACAATGAGCAGTTCTTC. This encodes CASSVSLDNEQFF.

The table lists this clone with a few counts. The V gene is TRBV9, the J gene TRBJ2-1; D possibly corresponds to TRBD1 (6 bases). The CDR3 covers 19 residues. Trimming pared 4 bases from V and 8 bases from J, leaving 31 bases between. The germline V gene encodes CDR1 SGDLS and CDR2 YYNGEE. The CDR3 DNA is TGTGCCAGCAGCCCCGGTCCCGGGACAAGCACCAAAACCGGAGATGAGCAGTTCTTC. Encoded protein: CASSPGPGTSTKTGDEQFF.

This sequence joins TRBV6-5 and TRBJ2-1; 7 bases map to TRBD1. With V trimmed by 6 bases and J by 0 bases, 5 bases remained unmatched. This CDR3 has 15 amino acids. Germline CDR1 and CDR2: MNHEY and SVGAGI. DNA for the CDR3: TGTGCCAGCAGACCGGGACAGAGCTCCTACAATGAGCAGTTCTTC. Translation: CASRPGQSSYNEQFF.

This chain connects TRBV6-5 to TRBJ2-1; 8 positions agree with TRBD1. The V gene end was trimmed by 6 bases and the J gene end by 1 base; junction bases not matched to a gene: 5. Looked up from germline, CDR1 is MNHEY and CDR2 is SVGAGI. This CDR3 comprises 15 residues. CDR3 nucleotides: TGTGCCAGCAGAGGAGGACAGGGTTCCTACAATGAGCAGTTCTTC. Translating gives CASRGGQGSYNEQFF.

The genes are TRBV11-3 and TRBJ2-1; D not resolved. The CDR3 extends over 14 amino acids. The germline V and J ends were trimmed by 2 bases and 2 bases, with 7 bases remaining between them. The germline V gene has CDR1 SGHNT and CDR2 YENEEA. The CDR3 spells CASSLSQAYNEQFF. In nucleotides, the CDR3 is TGTGCCAGCAGCTTAAGTCAGGCCTACAATGAGCAGTTCTTC.

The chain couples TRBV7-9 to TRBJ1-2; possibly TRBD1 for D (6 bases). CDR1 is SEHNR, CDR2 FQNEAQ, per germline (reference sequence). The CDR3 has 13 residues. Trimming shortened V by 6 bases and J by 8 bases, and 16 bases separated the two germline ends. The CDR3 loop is CASSPTGNEGYTF. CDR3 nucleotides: TGTGCCAGCAGTCCCACAGGGAACGAAGGCTACACCTTC. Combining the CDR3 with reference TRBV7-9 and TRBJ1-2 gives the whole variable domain DTGVSQNPRHKITKRGQNVTFRCDPISEHNRLYWYRQTLGQGPEFLTYFQNEAQLEKSRLLSDRFSAERPKGSFSTLEIQRTEQGDSAMYLCASSPTGNEGYTFGSGTRLTVV.

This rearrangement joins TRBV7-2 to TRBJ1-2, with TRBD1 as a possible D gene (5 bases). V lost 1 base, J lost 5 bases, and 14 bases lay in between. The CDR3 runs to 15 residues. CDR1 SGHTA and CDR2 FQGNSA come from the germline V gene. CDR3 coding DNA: TGTGCCAGCAGCTTAGGGCAGGGAGGAAGGTATGGCTACACCTTC. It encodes CASSLGQGGRYGYTF.

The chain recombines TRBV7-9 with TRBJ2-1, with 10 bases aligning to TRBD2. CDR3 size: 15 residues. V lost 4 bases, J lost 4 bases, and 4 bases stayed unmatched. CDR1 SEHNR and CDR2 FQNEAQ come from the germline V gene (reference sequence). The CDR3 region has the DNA TGTGCCAGCAGCTCCGGGACTAGCGTGTACAATGAGCAGTTCTTC. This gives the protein CASSSGTSVYNEQFF.

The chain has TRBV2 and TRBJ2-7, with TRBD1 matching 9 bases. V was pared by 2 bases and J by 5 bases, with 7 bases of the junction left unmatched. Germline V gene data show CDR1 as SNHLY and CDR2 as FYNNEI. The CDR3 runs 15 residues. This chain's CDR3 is CASSEPRDRVHEQYF. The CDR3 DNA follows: TGTGCCAGCAGTGAACCACGGGACAGGGTCCACGAGCAGTACTTC. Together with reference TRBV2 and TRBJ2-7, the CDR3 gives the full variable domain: EPEVTQTPSHQVTQMGQEVILRCVPISNHLYFYWYRQILGQKVEFLVSFYNNEISEKSEIFDDQFSVERPDGSNFTLKIRSTKLEDSAMYFCASSEPRDRVHEQYFGPGTRLTVT.

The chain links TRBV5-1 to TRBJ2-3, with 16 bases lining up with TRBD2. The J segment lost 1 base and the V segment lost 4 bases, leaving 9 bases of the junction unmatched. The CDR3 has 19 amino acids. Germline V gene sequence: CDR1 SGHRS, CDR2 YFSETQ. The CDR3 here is CASSLGTSGGALGTDTQYF. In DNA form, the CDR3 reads TGCGCCAGCAGCCTAGGGACTAGCGGGGGGGCGCTGGGCACAGATACGCAGTATTTT.

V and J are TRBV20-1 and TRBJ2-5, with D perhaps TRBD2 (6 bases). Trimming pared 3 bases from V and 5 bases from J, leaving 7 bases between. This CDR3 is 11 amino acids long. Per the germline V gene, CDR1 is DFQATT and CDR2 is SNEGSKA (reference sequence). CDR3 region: CSARGRETQYF. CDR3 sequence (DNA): TGCAGTGCTAGGGGGAGGGAGACCCAGTACTTC.

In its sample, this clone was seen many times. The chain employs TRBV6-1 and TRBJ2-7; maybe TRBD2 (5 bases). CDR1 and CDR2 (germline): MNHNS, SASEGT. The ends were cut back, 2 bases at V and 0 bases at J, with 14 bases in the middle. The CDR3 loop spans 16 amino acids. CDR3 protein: CASSELASGHSYEQYF. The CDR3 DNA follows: TGTGCCAGCAGTGAACTCGCGAGCGGTCACTCCTACGAGCAGTACTTC.

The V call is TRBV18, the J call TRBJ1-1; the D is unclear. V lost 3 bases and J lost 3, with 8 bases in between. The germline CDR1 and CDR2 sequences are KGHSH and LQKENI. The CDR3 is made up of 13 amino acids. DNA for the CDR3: TGTGCCAGCTCACCTAAGGAGGACACTGAAGCTTTCTTT. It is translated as CASSPKEDTEAFF.

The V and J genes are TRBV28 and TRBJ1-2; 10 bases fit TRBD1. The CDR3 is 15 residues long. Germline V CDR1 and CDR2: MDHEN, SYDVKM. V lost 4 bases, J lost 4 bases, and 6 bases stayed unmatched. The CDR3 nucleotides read TGTGCCAGCAGTTCGACAGGGGGCGGTAGCTATGGCTACACCTTC. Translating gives CASSSTGGGSYGYTF.

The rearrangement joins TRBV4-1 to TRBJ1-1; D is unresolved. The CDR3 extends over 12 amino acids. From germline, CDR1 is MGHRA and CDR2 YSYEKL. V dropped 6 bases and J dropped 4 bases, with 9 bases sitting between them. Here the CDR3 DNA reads TGCGCCAGCAGAACGGGTGGCACTGAAGCTTTCTTT. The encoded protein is CASRTGGTEAFF.

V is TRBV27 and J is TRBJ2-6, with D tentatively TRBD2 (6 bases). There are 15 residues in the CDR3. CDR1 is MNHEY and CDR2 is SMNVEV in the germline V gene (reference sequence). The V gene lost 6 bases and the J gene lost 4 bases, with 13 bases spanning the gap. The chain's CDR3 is CASRPGGYGANVLTF. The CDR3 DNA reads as TGTGCCAGCAGACCTGGGGGGTACGGGGCCAACGTCCTGACTTTC.

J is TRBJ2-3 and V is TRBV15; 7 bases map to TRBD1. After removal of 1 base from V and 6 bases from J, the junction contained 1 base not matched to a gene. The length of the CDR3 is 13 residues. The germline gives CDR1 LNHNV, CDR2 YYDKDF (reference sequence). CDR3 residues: CATSRGDSDTQYF. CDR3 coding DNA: TGTGCCACCAGCAGAGGGGACAGCGATACGCAGTATTTT.

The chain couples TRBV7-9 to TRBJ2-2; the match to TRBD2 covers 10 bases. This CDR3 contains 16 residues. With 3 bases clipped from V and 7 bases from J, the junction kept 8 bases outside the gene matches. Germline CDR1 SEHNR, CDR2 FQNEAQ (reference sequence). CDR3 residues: CASSFPPAGGNGELFF. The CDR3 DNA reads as TGTGCCAGCAGCTTCCCCCCAGCGGGAGGGAACGGGGAGCTGTTTTTT.

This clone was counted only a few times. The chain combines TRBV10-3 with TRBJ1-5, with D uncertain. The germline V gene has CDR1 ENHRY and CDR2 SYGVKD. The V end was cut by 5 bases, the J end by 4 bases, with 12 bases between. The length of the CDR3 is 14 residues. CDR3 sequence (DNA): TGTGCCATCAGTCCTAACGGAGGGAATCAGCCCCAGCATTTT. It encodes CAISPNGGNQPQHF.

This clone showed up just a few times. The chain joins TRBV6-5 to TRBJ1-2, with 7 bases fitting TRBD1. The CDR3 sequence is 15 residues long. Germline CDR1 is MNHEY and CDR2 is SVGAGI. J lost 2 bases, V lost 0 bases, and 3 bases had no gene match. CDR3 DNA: TGTGCCAGCAGTTACTCGAGGGGGCTAAACTATGGCTACACCTTC. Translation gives CASSYSRGLNYGYTF.